The 10 T cell receptor beta chains presented below share a single source sample, sequenced in a study of chemoradiotherapy in HPV16-positive cancers (dated 2022 in TCRdb). The library was obtained by the immunoSEQ multiplex PCR assay. The clones in this table, taken by TCRdb from immuneACCESS, are in-frame only. Not every clone is retained; where verified, under half of the shortfall comes from an unresolved V gene, and the cause of the rest is unknown. Counted in this sample were approximately 4,600 clones; roughly 90% of them appeared once. The ten largest clones add up to roughly 2.5% of the sample. Sequenced here: tumor tissue, sampled from a patient who underwent chemoradiotherapy. Every receptor here comes from a human donor with HPV-associated anogenital cancer.

This chain uses TRBV11-3 with TRBJ2-1; 7 nucleotides match TRBD1. Per the germline V gene, CDR1 is SGHNT and CDR2 is YENEEA. The CDR3 loop spans 15 amino acids. Trimming took 5 bases from V and 7 from J; bases not matched to a gene: 11. CDR3 in DNA: TGTGCCAGCAGCACCCGACAGGGCGATGAAAATGAGCAGTTCTTC. This sequence encodes CASSTRQGDENEQFF.

This chain connects TRBV18 to TRBJ1-4; 8 bases fit TRBD1. J gave up 6 bases and V 3 bases, and 6 bases lay outside the gene matches. Germline CDR1 reads KGHSH; CDR2 reads LQKENI. The length of the CDR3 is 15 residues. CDR3 bases: TGTGCCAGCTCACCTGGGACAGGTTGGGATGAAAAACTGTTTTTT. This codes for CASSPGTGWDEKLFF.

This chain joins TRBV7-3 and TRBJ2-3; 7 bases fit TRBD2. V was clipped by 2 bases and J by 3 bases; unmatched bases: 5. The germline gives CDR1 SGHTA, CDR2 FQGTGA. This CDR3 has 15 residues. The CDR3 spells CASSLGLAETDTQYF. CDR3 DNA sequence: TGTGCCAGCAGCTTAGGTCTAGCGGAGACAGATACGCAGTATTTT.

The chain carries TRBV12-5 and TRBJ2-7; 8 bases are shared with TRBD1. Germline lookup yields CDR1 LGHNT and CDR2 FRNRAP. This CDR3 has 15 residues. After removal of 6 bases from V and 5 bases from J, the junction contained 12 bases not matched to a gene. CDR3 nucleotides: TGTGCTAGTGGACGCCCAGGGGGCCTCGCCGACGAGCAGTACTTC. Translated, it gives CASGRPGGLADEQYF.

This chain joins TRBV11-2 and TRBJ2-7, with TRBD1 matching 7 bases. Germline CDR1 reads SGHAT; CDR2 reads FQNNGV. Trimming removed 3 bases from V and 5 bases from J; junction bases left unmatched: 4. The CDR3 contains 13 residues. CDR3 nucleotides: TGTGCCAGCAGCTTCGACAGGGTCCACGAGCAGTACGTC. Translation gives CASSFDRVHEQYV.

The table lists this clone with a count of one. J is TRBJ1-3 and V is TRBV15; TRBD1 is a possible D gene (5 bases). Germline loops: CDR1 LNHNV, CDR2 YYDKDF (reference sequence). V shed 1 base and J shed 4 bases, with 11 bases lying between them. The CDR3 totals 15 residues. CDR3 sequence (DNA): TGTGCCACCAGCAGAGGCGGGGCGCGAGGAAACACCATATATTTT. Its protein is CATSRGGARGNTIYF. Variable domain in full (rest from reference TRBV15 and TRBJ1-3): DAMVIQNPRYQVTQFGKPVTLSCSQTLNHNVMYWYQQKSSQAPKLLFHYYDKDFNNEADTPDNFQSRRPNTSFCFLDIRSPGLGDTAMYLCATSRGGARGNTIYFGEGSWLTVV.

The CDR3 is CASSVGTPQYNEQFF. The CDR3 nucleotides read TGTGCCAGCAGCGTCGGGACTCCCCAATACAATGAGCAGTTCTTC. The V and J genes are TRBV6-5 and TRBJ2-1; the D gene is possibly TRBD2 (6 bases). Trimming stripped 6 bases from V and 4 bases from J, with 16 bases between. CDR3 length: 15 residues. Per the germline V gene, CDR1 is MNHEY and CDR2 is SVGAGI.

The V gene is TRBV7-8, the J gene TRBJ1-3, with 12 bases aligning to TRBD1. Trimming took 3 bases from V and 9 from J; bases not matched to a gene: 3. The germline gives CDR1 SGHVS, CDR2 FQNEAQ. This CDR3 region has 14 residues. CDR3 coding DNA: TGTGCCAGCAGCTTCCCGGGACAGGGGGCCACCATATATTTT. Translated, it gives CASSFPGQGATIYF.

This CDR3 is CASSLFGASNTEAFF. CDR3 bases: TGTGCCAGCAGCTTATTCGGGGCTTCGAACACTGAAGCTTTCTTT. This chain uses TRBV7-6 with TRBJ1-1; D possibly corresponds to TRBD1 (5 bases). This CDR3 is 15 amino acids long. Germline V gene data show CDR1 as SGHVS and CDR2 as FNYEAQ. Trimming took off 2 bases at V and 1 base at J, with 11 bases between the two ends. The entire variable domain, with the rest obtained from reference TRBV7-6 and TRBJ1-1, is as follows: GAGVSQSPRYKVTKRGQDVALRCDPISGHVSLYWYRQALGQGPEFLTYFNYEAQQDKSGLPNDRFSAERPEGSISTLTIQRTEQRDSAMYRCASSLFGASNTEAFFGQGTRLTVV.

This chain uses TRBV19 with TRBJ2-5; possibly TRBD2 for D (6 bases). Germline values: CDR1 LNHDA, CDR2 SQIVND (reference sequence). The ends were cut back, 1 base at V and 1 base at J, with 16 bases in the middle. This CDR3 is built from 17 residues. The CDR3 loop is CASSIGSLALLQETQYF. The CDR3 DNA sequence: TGTGCCAGTAGTATAGGATCACTAGCTCTCCTCCAAGAGACCCAGTACTTC. The full variable domain, its missing parts supplied by reference TRBV19 and TRBJ2-5, is DGGITQSPKYLFRKEGQNVTLSCEQNLNHDAMYWYRQDPGQGLRLIYYSQIVNDFQKGDIAEGYSVSREKKESFPLTVTSAQKNPTAFYLCASSIGSLALLQETQYFGPGTRLLVL.